This is a list of T cell receptor beta chains from one sample in a study of blood T cell repertoires in COVID-19. The method was immunoSEQ multiplex PCR; TCRdb's version includes in-frame clones alone and lacks a portion of them. Of about 21,000 clones detected, around 89% appear once; the ten largest clones hold 15% to 20%. Sequenced material: peripheral blood. The source of these receptors is a man between 65 and 85 years old with active COVID-19. Both conserved end residues are part of each CDR3.

J,V,CDR3
TRBJ2-1,TRBV5-1,CASGRGARSYNEQFF
TRBJ2-3,TRBV28,CASSSRRGTSGRTDTQYF
TRBJ1-2,TRBV18,CASSPQADIYGYTF
TRBJ2-3,TRBV11-1,CASSLRTTGGNTQYF
TRBJ2-7,TRBV30,CAWSVTGTGGYYEQYF
TRBJ2-3,TRBV5-1,CASSLLWSGGLNTDTQYF
TRBJ2-5,TRBV7-2,CASSLTGRRGEETQYF
TRBJ1-1,TRBV7-8,CASSPGMNTEAFF
TRBJ1-1,TRBV30,CAWSRQANTEAFF
TRBJ2-1,TRBV30,CAWSVGTGVGQFF
TRBJ2-7,TRBV10-2,CASRGDRGYKQYF
TRBJ1-1,TRBV24-1,CATSDSRQPTEAFF
TRBJ2-2,TRBV9,CASSRTGNSGELFF
TRBJ1-1,TRBV11-2,CASSLRAGGLEAFF
TRBJ2-2,TRBV4-2,CASSLPGQNTGELFF
TRBJ2-3,TRBV5-6,CASSRWGQKRVEGTDTQYF
TRBJ2-2,TRBV3-1/TRBV3-2,CASSQDLIRTGELFF
TRBJ1-5,TRBV7-8,CASGQGGGANQPQHF
TRBJ1-2,TRBV25-1,CASSDLTGFGYTF
TRBJ1-5,TRBV2,CASSLDRGGNQPQHF
TRBJ1-1,TRBV6-5,CASRVGQQHTEAFF
TRBJ1-2,TRBV19,CASSPRQGASYGYTF
TRBJ2-3,TRBV5-1,CASSLGPLTSGRVTQYF
TRBJ1-4,TRBV11-3,CASSLQGGSEKLFF
TRBJ2-5,TRBV18,CASSPRREETQYF
TRBJ2-5,TRBV7-3,CASSIPGQGTETQYF
TRBJ2-5,TRBV19,CASSIDRQETQYF
TRBJ2-7,TRBV2,CASSATGTGSYEQYF
TRBJ2-7,TRBV2,CASSRQPRGYEQYF
TRBJ2-7,TRBV11-3,CASSARDRGRLF
TRBJ2-1,TRBV6-2/TRBV6-3,CASSYSGAGVPNEQFF
TRBJ2-5,TRBV7-2,CASSPQQGFQETQYF
TRBJ1-2,TRBV6-6,CASSYSAGANYGYTF
TRBJ1-4,TRBV5-1,CASSSTGLLREKLFF
TRBJ2-1,TRBV5-1,CASSLMPPDRDNEQFF
TRBJ1-1,TRBV2,CASSDLHRIQGVLRNTEAFF